These 27 T cell receptor beta chains came from one sample sequenced in a study of cytomegalovirus exposure and HLA in healthy donors. 13 Jbeta primers and 60 Vbeta primers were used for the PCR. Clones were sequenced by immunoSEQ multiplex PCR, and TCRdb holds only the in-frame ones, with some missing. Of about 150,000 clones listed, roughly four fifths were seen once; the top ten hold approximately 1.8%. Sequences were obtained from PBMCs. All receptors derive from a female donor in good health and CMV-seropositive.

The chain has TRBV30 and TRBJ2-7; 14 bases align to TRBD2. After removal of 5 bases from V and 9 bases from J, the junction contained 6 bases not matched to a gene. Germline V gene data show CDR1 as GTSNPN and CDR2 as SVGIG (reference sequence). CDR3 length: 13 residues. The DNA of the CDR3 is TGTGCCTGGGGACTAGCGGGAGGAGTCGCGCAGTACTTC. Translating gives CAWGLAGGVAQYF.

The gene calls are TRBV9 and TRBJ1-1; possibly TRBD1 for D (5 bases). This CDR3 is built from 13 residues. The germline V and J ends were trimmed by 6 bases and 0 bases, with 9 bases remaining between them. In germline, CDR1 is SGDLS, CDR2 YYNGEE. CDR3 DNA sequence: TGTGCCAGCACGCGGGGACTGAACACTGAAGCTTTCTTT. Protein sequence: CASTRGLNTEAFF.

This clone has just one count. The chain employs TRBV27 and TRBJ1-1; possibly TRBD1 for D (5 bases). The CDR3 consists of 15 residues. Between the trimmed V and J ends, which lost 2 bases and 4 bases, there was a span of 14 bases. Germline V gives CDR1 MNHEY, CDR2 SMNVEV (reference sequence). The CDR3 region has the DNA TGTGCCAGCAGTTTAAGGCGTGGAGGGACCACTGAAGCTTTCTTT. Protein product: CASSLRRGGTTEAFF.

In its sample, this clone was seen a few times. V is TRBV6-5 and J is TRBJ1-1; D is ambiguous. CDR3 size: 13 residues. Trimming took off 2 bases at V and 7 bases at J, with 11 bases between the two ends. Per the germline V gene, CDR1 is MNHEY and CDR2 is SVGAGI. This CDR3 is CASSYNDINEAFF. CDR3 coding DNA: TGTGCCAGCAGTTACAATGACATCAATGAAGCTTTCTTT.

The rearrangement uses TRBV2 and TRBJ2-7; the match to TRBD1 covers 7 bases. The CDR3 runs 14 residues. Per germline, CDR1 SNHLY and CDR2 FYNNEI. The V and J ends lost 6 bases and 1 base, in that order; junction bases with no gene match: 6. DNA for the CDR3: TGTGCCAGCAGGGACAGGCCATCTTCCTACGAGCAGTACTTC. Residues: CASRDRPSSYEQYF.

The chain is built from TRBV5-1 and TRBJ2-1; 8 nucleotides agree with TRBD1. The CDR3 runs 20 residues. Trimming removed 4 bases from V and 7 bases from J; junction bases left unmatched: 25. Germline CDR1 and CDR2: SGHRS and YFSETQ. DNA for the CDR3: TGCGCCAGCAGCCAATCCCCAAGTGGGTCTCCGGGACAGGTTAGGAATGAGCAGTTCTTC. Amino acids: CASSQSPSGSPGQVRNEQFF.

The genes are TRBV5-8 and TRBJ1-5, with D uncertain. Germline CDR1 is SGHTS and CDR2 is YDEGEE. V was cut by 3 bases and J by 2 bases, with 15 bases left in between. The CDR3 length is 16 residues. The CDR3 is CASSSSLMIGNQPQHF. The CDR3 DNA reads TGTGCCAGCAGCTCGAGCTTAATGATTGGCAATCAGCCCCAGCATTTT.

The chain employs TRBV9 and TRBJ1-1, with a weak D call TRBD1 (5 bases). This CDR3 has 17 amino acids. Germline V gene sequence: CDR1 SGDLS, CDR2 YYNGEE. Trimming pared 2 bases from V and 4 bases from J, leaving 21 bases between. Here the CDR3 DNA reads TGTGCCAGCAGCGTTCGCCGGGACTCCATCCTCGGCACTGAAGCTTTCTTT. This encodes CASSVRRDSILGTEAFF.

The chain combines TRBV30 with TRBJ1-5; D remains ambiguous. V was shortened by 4 bases and J by 6 bases, with 10 bases between the two germline ends. The CDR3 contains 12 residues. The germline CDR1 and CDR2 sequences are GTSNPN and SVGIG (reference sequence). CDR3 DNA: TGTGCCTGGAACTCCCCCCCTCAGCCCCAGCATTTT. Translated: CAWNSPPQPQHF.

This clone was detected only a few times. J is TRBJ1-1 and V is TRBV6-6, with D perhaps matching TRBD1 (6 bases). The germline CDR1 and CDR2 sequences are MNHNY and SVGAGI (reference sequence). The CDR3 consists of 14 residues. Trimming stripped 10 bases from V and 1 base from J, with 16 bases between. CDR3 nucleotide sequence: TGTGCCACCTATTTCGACAGGAAGAACACTGAAGCTTTCTTT. This encodes CATYFDRKNTEAFF.

The chain joins TRBV30 to TRBJ1-5; 7 bases fit TRBD1. The V gene's germline CDR1 is GTSNPN and CDR2 SVGIG (reference sequence). The CDR3 extends over 16 amino acids. Trimming took 2 bases from V and 7 from J; bases not matched to a gene: 14. The CDR3 is CAWSKRGRGGGQPQHF. As DNA, the CDR3 is TGTGCCTGGAGTAAAAGGGGGCGGGGTGGAGGCCAGCCCCAGCATTTT.

The chain combines TRBV6-1 with TRBJ2-5; D is perhaps TRBD1 (6 bases). The DNA end lines up better with TRBJ2-7; the J call may be wrong. The CDR3 extends over 14 amino acids. The germline gives CDR1 MNHNS, CDR2 SASEGT. As DNA, the CDR3 is TGTGCCAGCACCTCGGGACAATCCCCTTACGAGCAGTACTTC. It is translated as CASTSGQSPYEQYF.

The genes are TRBV7-9 and TRBJ1-1; 8 bases agree with TRBD1. The J segment lost 4 bases and the V segment lost 5 bases, leaving 6 bases of the junction unmatched. The CDR3 totals 14 residues. CDR1 is SEHNR, CDR2 FQNEAQ, per germline (reference sequence). For the CDR3, the DNA is TGTGCCAGCAGCAGGACAGGGATGGGCACTGAAGCTTTCTTT. Its translation is CASSRTGMGTEAFF.

This clone came up a few times. This chain connects TRBV9 to TRBJ2-7; D unresolved. Per germline, CDR1 SGDLS and CDR2 YYNGEE. This CDR3 contains 12 residues. With 3 bases removed from V and 2 bases from J, the gap between germline ends came to 6 bases. The CDR3 DNA reads TGTGCCAGCAGCGGTCAGACCTACGAGCAGTACTTC. It codes for CASSGQTYEQYF. Full variable domain (remainder filled in from reference TRBV9 and TRBJ2-7): DSGVTQTPKHLITATGQRVTLRCSPRSGDLSVYWYQQSLDQGLQFLIQYYNGEERAKGNILERFSAQQFPDLHSELNLSSLELGDSALYFCASSGQTYEQYFGPGTRLTVT.

This chain connects TRBV10-2 to TRBJ1-2; tentatively, D is TRBD1 (5 bases). This CDR3 is 14 amino acids long. Per germline, CDR1 WSHSY and CDR2 SAAADI. Trimming removed 0 bases from V and 4 bases from J, with 9 bases in between. The CDR3 region has the DNA TGCGCCAGCAGTGAGTCGAGGACAAGCTATGGCTACACCTTC. Encoded protein: CASSESRTSYGYTF.

The DNA for the CDR3 is TGTGCCAGCAGCTTCCGGACTAGCGGGGGGCCAGATACGCAGTATTTT. Its protein is CASSFRTSGGPDTQYF. The rearrangement uses TRBV7-2 and TRBJ2-3, with 14 bases matching TRBD2. The germline V gene encodes CDR1 SGHTA and CDR2 FQGNSA. The CDR3 runs to 16 residues. The ends lost 3 bases at V and 4 bases at J; junction bases unmatched: 3. Full variable domain (missing parts from reference TRBV7-2 and TRBJ2-3): GAGVSQSPSNKVTEKGKDVELRCDPISGHTALYWYRQSLGQGLEFLIYFQGNSAPDKSGLPSDRFSAERTGGSVSTLTIQRTQQEDSAVYLCASSFRTSGGPDTQYFGPGTRLTVL.

This clone turned up a few times. This chain joins TRBV18 and TRBJ1-1; no clear D. This CDR3 comprises 12 residues. The V gene lost 6 bases and the J gene lost 7 bases, with 12 bases spanning the gap. From germline, CDR1 is KGHSH and CDR2 LQKENI. CDR3 sequence reads: CASSRVGGEAFF. In nucleotides, the CDR3 is TGTGCCAGCTCTCGCGTCGGCGGTGAAGCTTTCTTT.

The V and J genes are TRBV6-1 and TRBJ1-2; TRBD1 agrees at 8 bases. Germline lookup yields CDR1 MNHNS and CDR2 SASEGT. The CDR3 consists of 13 residues. The J segment lost 12 bases and the V segment lost 4 bases, leaving 10 bases of the junction unmatched. In DNA form, the CDR3 reads TGTGCCAGCAGTGGCCGGGACAGGTTAATAGACACCTTC. It encodes CASSGRDRLIDTF.

The rearrangement joins TRBV27 to TRBJ1-1; D gene ambiguous. This CDR3 is built from 13 residues. V lost 6 bases to trimming and J lost 4 bases, with 12 bases between them. Germline CDR1 is MNHEY and CDR2 is SMNVEV (reference sequence). CDR3 protein: CASSEVVGTEAFF. CDR3 sequence (DNA): TGTGCCAGCAGCGAGGTCGTTGGCACTGAAGCTTTCTTT.

The chain uses TRBV28 and TRBJ2-2; D gene unclear. The V gene's germline CDR1 is MDHEN and CDR2 SYDVKM. The CDR3 contains 14 residues. V gave up 2 bases and J gave up 3 bases, with 7 bases separating them. DNA for the CDR3: TGTGCCAGCAGTTTAGGGCAGTACACCGGGGAGCTGTTTTTT. Its protein is CASSLGQYTGELFF.

The chain has TRBV10-2 and TRBJ2-1, with D perhaps TRBD1 (6 bases). V lost 4 bases to trimming and J lost 5 bases, with 12 bases between them. CDR1 WSHSY and CDR2 SAAADI come from the germline V gene. The CDR3 totals 14 residues. CDR3 nucleotides: TGCGCCAGCAGTGTAAGGACAGCAAACAATGAGCAGTTCTTC. It specifies CASSVRTANNEQFF.

The V and J genes are TRBV19 and TRBJ2-5; 7 nucleotides agree with TRBD2. The CDR3 covers 15 residues. J gave up 0 bases and V 5 bases, and 6 bases lay outside the gene matches. CDR1 and CDR2 from the germline V gene are LNHDA and SQIVND (reference sequence). The DNA of the CDR3 is TGTGCCAGTAGTCCCGGGAGGACGTACCAAGAGACCCAGTACTTC. Translating it yields CASSPGRTYQETQYF. Full variable domain (rest looked up from reference TRBV19 and TRBJ2-5): DGGITQSPKYLFRKEGQNVTLSCEQNLNHDAMYWYRQDPGQGLRLIYYSQIVNDFQKGDIAEGYSVSREKKESFPLTVTSAQKNPTAFYLCASSPGRTYQETQYFGPGTRLLVL.

V and J are TRBV10-3 and TRBJ1-2; 7 bases agree with TRBD1. The CDR3 has 14 amino acids. V lost 4 bases to trimming and J lost 3 bases; unmatched junction nucleotides: 5. Per germline, CDR1 ENHRY and CDR2 SYGVKD. The CDR3, as DNA: TGTGCCATCAGTGGGGGGACAGAAGACTATGGCTACACCTTC. Translation: CAISGGTEDYGYTF.

The genes are TRBV7-9 and TRBJ1-3; D perhaps matches TRBD1 (5 bases). Germline-derived CDR1 and CDR2 are SEHNR and FQNEAQ (reference sequence). This CDR3 is 13 amino acids long. Trimming pared 5 bases from V and 4 bases from J, leaving 9 bases between. The CDR3 loop is CASSPPGGNTIYF. CDR3 bases: TGTGCCAGCAGCCCTCCAGGGGGAAACACCATATATTTT. Full variable domain (remainder filled in from reference TRBV7-9 and TRBJ1-3): DTGVSQNPRHKITKRGQNVTFRCDPISEHNRLYWYRQTLGQGPEFLTYFQNEAQLEKSRLLSDRFSAERPKGSFSTLEIQRTEQGDSAMYLCASSPPGGNTIYFGEGSWLTVV.

The V call is TRBV19, the J call TRBJ1-3; D call uncertain. Per the germline V gene, CDR1 is LNHDA and CDR2 is SQIVND (reference sequence). The V end lost 6 bases, the J end lost 0 bases, and 9 bases lay between the germline ends. The CDR3 has 14 amino acids. The DNA for the CDR3 is TGTGCCAGTAGAGACTGGAGCTCTGGAAACACCATATATTTT. Its protein product is CASRDWSSGNTIYF. The variable domain in full, completed from reference TRBV19 and TRBJ1-3, reads DGGITQSPKYLFRKEGQNVTLSCEQNLNHDAMYWYRQDPGQGLRLIYYSQIVNDFQKGDIAEGYSVSREKKESFPLTVTSAQKNPTAFYLCASRDWSSGNTIYFGEGSWLTVV.

The V gene is TRBV2, the J gene TRBJ1-4; possibly TRBD1 for D (5 bases). CDR1 is SNHLY and CDR2 is FYNNEI in the germline V gene. V lost 2 bases and J 3 bases, leaving 10 bases between the germline ends. This CDR3 contains 15 residues. CDR3 protein: CASSELAGSNEKLFF. The DNA for the CDR3 is TGTGCCAGCAGTGAATTGGCAGGGTCTAATGAAAAACTGTTTTTT.

This sequence joins TRBV6-1 and TRBJ2-7, with TRBD1 identical over 9 bases. Trimming took 4 bases from V and 2 from J; bases not matched to a gene: 3. Germline V gene lookup returns CDR1 MNHNS and CDR2 SASEGT. This CDR3 comprises 14 residues. The CDR3 bases are TGTGCCAGCAGTGTGGGACAGGGAACCTACGAGCAGTACTTC. This gives the protein CASSVGQGTYEQYF.